The clone carrying this T cell receptor (beta chain) was observed many times. Amplified TCR beta CDR3 regions derived from RNA transcripts. TCR CDR3 regions were first amplified by RT-PCR with HTBI primers. TCRdb recomputed calls from the multiplex PCR reads with MiXCR, one row per CDR3 protein. The table lists about 520,000 distinct CDR3 sequences, less than 25% of them singletons. Germline V gene lookup returns CDR1 SGHDN and CDR2 FVKESK. The length of the CDR3 is 16 residues. V lost 0 bases to trimming and J lost 3 bases; unmatched junction nucleotides: 5. Each person with ophthalmopathy scored at least 3 on the Clinical Activity Score, reached NOSPECS grade 4 or higher, and had been ill under 3 months. Diagnoses rested on clinical symptoms, serum thyroxine and TRAb, thyroid ultrasound and orbital computed tomography. The authors took PBMCs from roughly 9.5 ml fresh peripheral blood. This specimen belongs to a study of T cells in Graves' hyperthyroidism and ophthalmopathy.

The chain has TRBV14 and TRBJ2-7; 10 positions match TRBD2. The sample consisted of blood. The TCR originated in a young woman with Graves' ophthalmopathy. CDR3 sequence (DNA): TGTGCCAGCAGCCAAGAGGCTAGCGGGGGCCTCTACGAGCAGTACTTC. Translation: CASSQEASGGLYEQYF. The entire variable domain, with the rest obtained from reference TRBV14 and TRBJ2-7, is as follows: EAGVTQFPSHSVIEKGQTVTLRCDPISGHDNLYWYRRVMGKEIKFLLHFVKESKQDESGMPNNRFLAERTGGTYSTLKVQPAELEDSGVYFCASSQEASGGLYEQYFGPGTRLTVT.